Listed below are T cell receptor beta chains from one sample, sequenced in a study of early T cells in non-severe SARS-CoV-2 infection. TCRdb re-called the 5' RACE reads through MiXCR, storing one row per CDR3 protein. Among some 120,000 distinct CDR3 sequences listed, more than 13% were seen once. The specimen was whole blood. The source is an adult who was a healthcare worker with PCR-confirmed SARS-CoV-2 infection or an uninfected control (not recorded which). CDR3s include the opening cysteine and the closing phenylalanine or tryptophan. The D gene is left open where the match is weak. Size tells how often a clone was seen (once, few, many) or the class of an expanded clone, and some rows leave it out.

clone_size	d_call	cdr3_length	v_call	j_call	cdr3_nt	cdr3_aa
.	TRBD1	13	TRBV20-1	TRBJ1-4	TGCAGTGCTGGGGGACAGGCTAATGAAAAACTGTTTTTT	CSAGGQANEKLFF
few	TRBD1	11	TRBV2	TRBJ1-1	TGTGCCAGCAGGGGGGACAGTGAAGCTTTCTTT	CASRGDSEAFF
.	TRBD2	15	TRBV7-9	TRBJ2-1	TGTGCCAGCAGCCCCTTAGCGGGAGCCCTCAATGAGCAGTTCTTC	CASSPLAGALNEQFF
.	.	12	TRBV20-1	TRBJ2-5	TGCAGTGCTAAGACAGCTCAAGAGACCCAGTACTTC	CSAKTAQETQYF
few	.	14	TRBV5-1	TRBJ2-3	TGCGCCAGCAGTTCTCAGGGTTTCGGCGATACGCAGTATTTT	CASSSQGFGDTQYF
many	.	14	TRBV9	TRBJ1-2	TGTGCCAGCAGCCTAGAAGGGTCTAACTATGGCTACACCTTC	CASSLEGSNYGYTF
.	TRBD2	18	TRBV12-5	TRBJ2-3	TGTGCTAGTGGTCCCACCTTAGGGACTAGCGGGGAAGCAGATACGCAGTATTTT	CASGPTLGTSGEADTQYF
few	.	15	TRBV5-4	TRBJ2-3	TGTGCCAGCAGTCGCCCCGGGACTGACACAGATACGCAGTATTTT	CASSRPGTDTDTQYF
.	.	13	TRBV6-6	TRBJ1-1	TGTGCCAGCACCTTCGCGGTGAACACTGAAGCTTTCTTT	CASTFAVNTEAFF
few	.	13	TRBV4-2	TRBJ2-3	TGTGCCAGCAGCCAAGAAGTGGGGGATACGCAGTATTTT	CASSQEVGDTQYF
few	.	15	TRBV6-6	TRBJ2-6	TGTGCCAGCAGTTCGGCCCTCTCTGGGGCCAACGTCCTGACTTTC	CASSSALSGANVLTF
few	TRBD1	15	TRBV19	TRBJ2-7	TGTGCCAGTTCTACGGGAACAGGGGGGATAAACGAGCAGTACTTC	CASSTGTGGINEQYF
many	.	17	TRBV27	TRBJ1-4	TGTGCCAGCAGTCCGGGCGTCGGGGTTTCAACTAATGAAAAACTGTTTTTT	CASSPGVGVSTNEKLFF
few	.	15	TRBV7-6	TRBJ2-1	TGTGCCAGCAGCCAACCGGGACTGACGTACAATGAGCAGTTCTTC	CASSQPGLTYNEQFF
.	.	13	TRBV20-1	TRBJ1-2	TGCAGTGCGCTAACAGGGAACAACTATGGCTACACCTTC	CSALTGNNYGYTF
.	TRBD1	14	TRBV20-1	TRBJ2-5	TGCAGTGCTAGAGTCACAGGGGGAATAGAGACCCAGTACTTC	CSARVTGGIETQYF
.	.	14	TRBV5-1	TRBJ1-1	TGCGCCAGCATGGTAGGGGCGGGAAACACTGAAGCTTTCTTT	CASMVGAGNTEAFF
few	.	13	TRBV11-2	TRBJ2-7	TGTGCCAGCAGCCTCAGGGGCTCCTACGAGCAGTACTTC	CASSLRGSYEQYF
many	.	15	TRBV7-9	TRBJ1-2	TGTGCCAGCAGCTTAGTCGGGGCCCGAAGGGATGGCTACACCTTC	CASSLVGARRDGYTF
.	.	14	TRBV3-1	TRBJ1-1	TGTGCCAGCAGCCAAGATGGAGTGAGTACTGAAGCTTTCTTT	CASSQDGVSTEAFF
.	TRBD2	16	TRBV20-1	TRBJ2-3	TGCAGTGCTGATAGCGGGGGGGACCCAAGCACAGATACGCAGTATTTT	CSADSGGDPSTDTQYF
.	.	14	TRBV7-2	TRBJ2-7	TGTGCCAGCAGCTTAGACGTCTCCTCGAAGGAGCAGTACTTC	CASSLDVSSKEQYF
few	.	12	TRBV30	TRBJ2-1	TGTGCCTGGAGTGTACTAGGGAATGAGCAGTTCTTC	CAWSVLGNEQFF
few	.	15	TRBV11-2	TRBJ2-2	TGTGCCAGCAGCTTACTAGACTCGACCACCGGGGAGCTGTTTTTT	CASSLLDSTTGELFF
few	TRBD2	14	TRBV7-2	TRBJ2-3	TGTGCCAGCAGCTCAGGCGATAGCGGGGGCACGCAGTATTTT	CASSSGDSGGTQYF
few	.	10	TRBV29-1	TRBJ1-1	TGCAGCGTCCAGTTAACTGAAGCTTTCTTT	CSVQLTEAFF
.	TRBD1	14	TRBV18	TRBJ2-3	TGTGCCAGCTCTGCGACAGGGCTAACGGATACGCAGTATTTT	CASSATGLTDTQYF
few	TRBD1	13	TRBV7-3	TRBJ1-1	TGTGCCAGCAGCAAAGGGACAGGGCCTGAAGCTTTCTTT	CASSKGTGPEAFF
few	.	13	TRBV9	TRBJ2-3	TGTGCCAGCAGCGTAGCTACGTTGGATACGCAGTATTTT	CASSVATLDTQYF
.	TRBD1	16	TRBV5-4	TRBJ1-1	TGTGCCAGCAGCCCGGGAGGGACAGAAACACTTACTGAAGCTTTCTTT	CASSPGGTETLTEAFF
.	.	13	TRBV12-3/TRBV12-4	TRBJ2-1	TGTGCCAGCAGCTCCTCTCAGCCCCATGAGCAGTTCTTC	CASSSSQPHEQFF
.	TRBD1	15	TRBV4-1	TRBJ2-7	TGCGCCAGCAGCCAGGGACCGGGACAGGGGTACGAGCAGTACTTC	CASSQGPGQGYEQYF
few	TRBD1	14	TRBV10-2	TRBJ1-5	TGCGCCAGCAGCCGGGACAGGCCAGACCAGCCCCAGCATTTT	CASSRDRPDQPQHF
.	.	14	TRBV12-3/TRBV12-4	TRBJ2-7	TGTGCCAGCAGTATCGGACAGAGCTCCTACGAGCAGTACTTC	CASSIGQSSYEQYF
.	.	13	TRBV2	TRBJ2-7	TGTGCCAGCAGTGCCAAGACAGGAGCCGAGCAGTACTTC	CASSAKTGAEQYF
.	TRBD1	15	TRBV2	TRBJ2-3	TGTGCCAGCAGTCCGGACAGGGTGGTAACAGATACGCAGTATTTT	CASSPDRVVTDTQYF
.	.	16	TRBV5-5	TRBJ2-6	TGTGCCAGCAGCTTGTATGTGCGGCCTGGGGCCAACGTCCTGACTTTC	CASSLYVRPGANVLTF
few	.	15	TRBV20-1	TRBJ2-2	TGCAGTGCTAGACTCCAGGGACTTACCACCGGGGAGCTGTTTTTT	CSARLQGLTTGELFF
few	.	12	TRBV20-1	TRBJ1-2	TGCAGTGCTAAACGGGACTTCTATGGCTACACCTTC	CSAKRDFYGYTF
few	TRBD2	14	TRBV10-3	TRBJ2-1	TGTGCCATCAGTGCTAGCGGGGGTCTCAATGAGCAGTTCTTC	CAISASGGLNEQFF
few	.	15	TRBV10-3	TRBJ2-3	TGTGCCACCTCGACTAATATCCCGGGCACAGATACGCAGTATTTT	CATSTNIPGTDTQYF
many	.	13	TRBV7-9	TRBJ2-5	TGTGCCAGCAGCTTACTGGATCTGGAGACCCAGTACTTC	CASSLLDLETQYF
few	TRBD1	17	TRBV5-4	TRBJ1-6	TGTGCCAGCAGCCCGGGGGTCGACGGGACAGGGGTTTCACCCCTCCACTTT	CASSPGVDGTGVSPLHF
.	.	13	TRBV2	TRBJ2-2	TGTGCCAGCACCCTCGGGAACACCGGGGAGCTGTTTTTT	CASTLGNTGELFF
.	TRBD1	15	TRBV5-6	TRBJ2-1	TGTGCCAGCAGCGGACGGACAGGGGGGCTTGGTGAGCAGTTCTTC	CASSGRTGGLGEQFF
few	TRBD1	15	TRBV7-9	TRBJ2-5	TGTGCCAGCAGCTCATCCGGGACAGGGAGAGAGACCCAGTACTTC	CASSSSGTGRETQYF
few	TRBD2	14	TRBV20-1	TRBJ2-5	TGCAGTACCGCAATCCGGGGGGGGCAAGAGACCCAGTACTTC	CSTAIRGGQETQYF
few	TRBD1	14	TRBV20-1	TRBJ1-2	TGCAGTGCTAGAGAAGGGGGCGCCGGCTATGGCTACACCTTC	CSAREGGAGYGYTF
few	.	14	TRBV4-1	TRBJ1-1	TGCGCCAGCAGCCAAGTTGCTGAAAACACTGAAGCTTTCTTT	CASSQVAENTEAFF
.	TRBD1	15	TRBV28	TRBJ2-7	TGTGCCAGCAGTTACCACAGCGGGACAGGGAGCGAGCAGTACTTC	CASSYHSGTGSEQYF
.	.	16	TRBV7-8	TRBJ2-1	TGTGCCAGCAGCTTAGCGGTAAGGACAGCCTTAAATGAGCAGTTCTTC	CASSLAVRTALNEQFF
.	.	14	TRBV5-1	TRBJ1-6	TGCGCCAGCAGGGCCTTCGTGAGGGATTCACCCCTCCACTTT	CASRAFVRDSPLHF
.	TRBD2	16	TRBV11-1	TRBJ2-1	TGTGCCAGCAGCTCGCCAAGCGGGGCTTTCTACAATGAGCAGTTCTTC	CASSSPSGAFYNEQFF